A selection of T cell receptor beta chains follows, all from one sample in a study of shared clonotypes between healthy human individuals. Profiling relied on immunoSEQ multiplex PCR, and the TCRdb table lists in-frame clones only, not all of them. The sample has more than 1,200,000 clones, just under 99% seen once. Sequencing was carried out using naive CD4+ T cells sorted from blood. The receptors were gathered from a man younger than 45 in good health. Both conserved end residues are part of each CDR3. Fields, in order: clone size, D gene, V gene, J gene, CDR3 protein, CDR3 DNA. D genes are given only for firm matches. The size entry is marked missing in some rows and otherwise reads once, few, many or a size class.

NA	NA	TRBV6-5	TRBJ2-7	CASSYSPGGGTYEQYF	TGTGCCAGCAGTTACTCGCCAGGGGGGGGGACCTACGAGCAGTACTTC
NA	NA	TRBV27	TRBJ1-5	CASSLSGRPSNQPQHF	TGTGCCAGCAGTTTATCTGGCAGGCCTAGCAATCAGCCCCAGCATTTT
NA	NA	TRBV29-1	TRBJ1-2	CSVLGGPNNYGYTF	TGCAGCGTTCTGGGGGGACCGAATAACTATGGCTACACCTTC
NA	TRBD2	TRBV11-2	TRBJ2-5	CASSFRIAGQETQYF	TGTGCCAGCAGCTTTAGGATAGCGGGACAAGAGACCCAGTACTTC
NA	NA	TRBV30	TRBJ2-1	CAWSQNLGNEQFF	TGTGCCTGGAGCCAAAACTTGGGCAATGAGCAGTTCTTC
NA	NA	TRBV18	TRBJ1-2	CASSPEGISGYTF	TGTGCCAGCTCACCTGAGGGGATATCTGGCTACACCTTC
NA	NA	TRBV18	TRBJ1-2	CASSPGQIYGYTF	TGTGCCAGCTCACCGGGACAAATCTATGGCTACACCTTC
NA	NA	TRBV20-1	TRBJ2-1	CSLLSYNEQFF	TGCAGTCTCCTGTCCTACAATGAGCAGTTCTTC
NA	NA	TRBV19	TRBJ2-7	CASSIGTGLYEQYF	TGTGCCAGTAGTATTGGTACAGGGTTGTACGAGCAGTACTTC
NA	NA	TRBV18	TRBJ1-2	CASSPAGVLDYGYTF	TGTGCCAGCTCACCGGCGGGGGTTCTTGACTATGGCTACACCTTC
NA	NA	TRBV7-7	TRBJ1-1	CASSLDWGTEAFF	TGTGCTAGCAGCTTGGATTGGGGCACTGAAGCTTTCTTT
NA	NA	TRBV4-1	TRBJ2-3	CASSQPPKADTQYF	TGCGCCAGCAGCCAACCCCCCAAGGCAGATACGCAGTATTTT
NA	TRBD2	TRBV4-1	TRBJ2-1	CASSPGLAGGPNEQFF	TGCGCCAGCAGCCCGGGACTAGCGGGAGGGCCGAATGAGCAGTTCTTC
NA	NA	TRBV5-4	TRBJ1-1	CASSLGGMGTEAFF	TGTGCCAGCAGCTTGGGGGGAATGGGCACTGAAGCTTTCTTT
NA	NA	TRBV4-1	TRBJ2-7	CASSQDSPGPGSSYEQYF	TGCGCCAGCAGCCAAGACTCCCCTGGTCCTGGGAGCTCCTACGAGCAGTACTTC
NA	NA	TRBV7-9	TRBJ1-4	CASSENRVTNEKLFF	TGTGCCAGCAGCGAGAACAGGGTAACTAATGAAAAACTGTTTTTT
NA	NA	TRBV5-1	TRBJ2-5	CASSLETIGTQYF	TGCGCCAGCAGCTTGGAAACTATTGGGACCCAGTACTTC
NA	TRBD2	TRBV5-1	TRBJ2-1	CASTPGLAGGLYNEQFF	TGCGCCAGCACCCCGGGACTAGCGGGAGGGTTATACAATGAGCAGTTCTTC
NA	NA	TRBV28	TRBJ1-1	CASSLGGGTEAFF	TGTGCCAGCAGTTTAGGTGGGGGCACTGAAGCTTTCTTT
NA	TRBD2	TRBV6-5	TRBJ2-1	CASRLGLAREQFF	TGTGCCAGCAGACTCGGACTAGCTCGGGAGCAGTTCTTC
NA	TRBD1	TRBV5-1	TRBJ1-1	CASSLVYRGRNTEAFF	TGCGCCAGCAGCTTGGTCTACAGGGGGCGGAACACTGAAGCTTTCTTT
NA	TRBD1	TRBV23-1	TRBJ1-4	CASRVRGQPVWEKLFF	TGCGCCAGCAGAGTTCGGGGACAGCCAGTTTGGGAAAAACTGTTTTTT
NA	NA	TRBV6-1	TRBJ2-7	CASRVRPYEQYF	TGTGCCAGCCGGGTAAGGCCCTACGAGCAGTACTTC
NA	TRBD1	TRBV27	TRBJ1-5	CASGRGPGVGQPQHF	TGTGCCAGCGGGAGGGGGCCGGGGGTTGGTCAGCCCCAGCATTTT
NA	NA	TRBV5-1	TRBJ2-1	CASSLGAALSYNEQFF	TGCGCCAGCAGCCTGGGGGCGGCCCTCTCCTACAATGAGCAGTTCTTC
NA	TRBD1	TRBV5-3	TRBJ2-7	CARSLGDRGYEQYF	TGTGCCAGAAGCTTGGGGGACAGGGGTTACGAGCAGTACTTC
NA	TRBD1	TRBV5-4	TRBJ1-5	CASSRGQGGGSNQPQHF	TGTGCCAGCAGCCGGGGACAGGGAGGAGGTAGCAATCAGCCCCAGCATTTT
NA	NA	TRBV9	TRBJ2-1	CASSVASFNEQFF	TGTGCCAGCAGCGTAGCTAGTTTCAATGAGCAGTTCTTC
NA	TRBD1	TRBV5-4	TRBJ1-2	CASSPDRYYGYTF	TGTGCCAGCAGCCCGGACAGGTACTATGGCTACACCTTC
NA	TRBD2	TRBV29-1	TRBJ2-7	CSAILHSGNYEQYF	TGCAGCGCAATTCTCCATAGCGGGAACTACGAGCAGTACTTC
once	TRBD1	TRBV28	TRBJ2-7	CASSFITGGIAYEQYF	TGTGCCAGCAGTTTCATAACAGGGGGAATCGCCTACGAGCAGTACTTC
once	NA	TRBV29-1	TRBJ2-7	CSVAGIDEQYF	TGCAGCGTTGCGGGGATCGACGAGCAGTACTTC
NA	NA	TRBV5-4	TRBJ1-2	CASSTRDTSNYGYTF	TGTGCCAGCAGCACCCGGGACACTTCTAACTATGGCTACACCTTC
NA	NA	TRBV5-1	TRBJ2-1	CASSPSRDTFPNEQFF	TGCGCCAGCAGCCCCTCCCGGGACACATTCCCCAATGAGCAGTTCTTC
once	NA	TRBV7-6	TRBJ2-2	CASSLLSGNTGELFF	TGTGCCAGCAGCCTCCTTTCGGGGAACACCGGGGAGCTGTTTTTT
NA	TRBD1	TRBV5-1	TRBJ2-5	CASSLARGTGMETQYF	TGCGCCAGCAGCTTGGCCCGTGGGACAGGGATGGAGACCCAGTACTTC
NA	NA	TRBV7-2	TRBJ1-2	CASRRFAPEDGYTF	TGTGCCAGCAGGAGGTTCGCCCCAGAGGATGGCTACACCTTC
NA	NA	TRBV5-1	TRBJ1-1	CASSAGASLNTEAFF	TGCGCCAGCAGCGCTGGTGCCTCTTTGAACACTGAAGCTTTCTTT
NA	TRBD2	TRBV11-2	TRBJ2-1	CASSLLAGGYNEQFF	TGTGCCAGCAGCTTACTAGCGGGAGGTTACAATGAGCAGTTCTTC
NA	NA	TRBV4-2	TRBJ2-2	CASSQVVENTGELFF	TGTGCCAGCAGCCAAGTCGTCGAGAACACCGGGGAGCTGTTTTTT
NA	NA	TRBV5-5	TRBJ2-2	CASSLLRETGELFF	TGTGCCAGCAGCTTGCTCAGGGAAACCGGGGAGCTGTTTTTT
NA	TRBD1	TRBV14	TRBJ1-1	CASSKGQLNTEAFF	TGTGCCAGCAGTAAGGGACAGTTGAACACTGAAGCTTTCTTT